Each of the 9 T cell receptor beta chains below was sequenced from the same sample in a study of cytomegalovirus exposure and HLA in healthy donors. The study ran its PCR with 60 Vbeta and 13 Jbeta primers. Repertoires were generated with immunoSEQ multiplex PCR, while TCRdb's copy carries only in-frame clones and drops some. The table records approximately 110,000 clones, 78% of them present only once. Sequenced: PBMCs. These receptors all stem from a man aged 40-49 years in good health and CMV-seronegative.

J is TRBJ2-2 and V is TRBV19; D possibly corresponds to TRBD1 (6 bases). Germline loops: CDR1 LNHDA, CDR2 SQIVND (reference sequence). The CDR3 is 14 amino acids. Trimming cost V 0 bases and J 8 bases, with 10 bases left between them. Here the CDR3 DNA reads TGTGCCAGTAGTATAGATATACAGGGAGGGGAGCTGTTTTTT. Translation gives CASSIDIQGGELFF.

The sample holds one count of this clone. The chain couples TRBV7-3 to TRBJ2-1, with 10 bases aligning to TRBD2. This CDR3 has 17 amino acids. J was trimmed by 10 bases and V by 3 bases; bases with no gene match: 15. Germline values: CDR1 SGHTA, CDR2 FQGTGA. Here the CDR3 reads CASSFGSSSGGQSEQFF. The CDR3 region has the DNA TGTGCCAGCAGCTTTGGATCGTCTAGCGGGGGCCAGTCGGAGCAGTTCTTC.

CDR3 in amino acids: CASSAPFGTGTYEQYF. The CDR3 DNA reads as TGTGCCAGCAGTGCTCCCTTCGGGACAGGTACCTACGAGCAGTACTTC. The chain couples TRBV6-1 to TRBJ2-7; TRBD1 matches 8 bases. Germline CDR1 MNHNS, CDR2 SASEGT. The CDR3 loop spans 16 amino acids. V trimming: 4 bases; J trimming: 2 bases; junction bases outside the gene matches: 10.

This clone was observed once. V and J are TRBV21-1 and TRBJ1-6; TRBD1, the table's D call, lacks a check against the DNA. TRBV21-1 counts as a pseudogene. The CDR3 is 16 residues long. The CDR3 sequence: CASSKHRELNNSPLHF. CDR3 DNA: TGTGCCAGCAGCAAACACAGGGAATTAAATAATTCACCCCTCCACTTT.

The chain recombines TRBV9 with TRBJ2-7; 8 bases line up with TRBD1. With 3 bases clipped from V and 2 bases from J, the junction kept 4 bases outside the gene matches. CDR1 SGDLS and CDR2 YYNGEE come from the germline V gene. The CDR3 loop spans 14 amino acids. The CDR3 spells CASSAGTGTYEQYF. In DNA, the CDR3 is TGTGCCAGCAGCGCCGGGACAGGTACCTACGAGCAGTACTTC.

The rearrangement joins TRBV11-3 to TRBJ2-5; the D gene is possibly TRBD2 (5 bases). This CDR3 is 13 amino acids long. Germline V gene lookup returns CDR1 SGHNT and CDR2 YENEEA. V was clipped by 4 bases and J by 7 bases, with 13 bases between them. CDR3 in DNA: TGTGCCAGCAGCTGGACTCGGATGACGACCCAGTACTTC. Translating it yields CASSWTRMTTQYF.

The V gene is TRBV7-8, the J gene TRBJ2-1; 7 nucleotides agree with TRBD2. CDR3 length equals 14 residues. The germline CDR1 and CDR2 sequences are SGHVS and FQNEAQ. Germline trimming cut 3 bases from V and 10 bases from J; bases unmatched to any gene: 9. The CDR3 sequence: CASSLGGWPREQFF. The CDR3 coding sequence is TGTGCCAGCAGCTTGGGGGGGTGGCCTAGAGAGCAGTTCTTC.

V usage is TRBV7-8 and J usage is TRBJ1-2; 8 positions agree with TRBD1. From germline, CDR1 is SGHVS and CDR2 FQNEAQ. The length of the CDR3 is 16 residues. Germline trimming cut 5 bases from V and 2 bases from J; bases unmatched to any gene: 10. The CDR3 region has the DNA TGTGCCAGCAGCCTCCTTCCGGGACAGGAGAACTATGGCTACACCTTC. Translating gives CASSLLPGQENYGYTF.

The CDR3 DNA reads TGTGCCAGCAGTGGCGGGAGGGTAGCGGACAATGAGCAGTTCTTC. This codes for CASSGGRVADNEQFF. The V and J genes are TRBV6-1 and TRBJ2-1; 9 positions agree with TRBD2. Germline values: CDR1 MNHNS, CDR2 SASEGT. J gave up 5 bases and V 4 bases, and 6 bases lay outside the gene matches. The CDR3 sequence is 15 residues long.